The rows below give T cell receptor beta chains drawn from one sample of a study of T cell responses to AZD1222 COVID-19 vaccine. Sequencing used immunoSEQ multiplex PCR; TCRdb keeps in-frame clones, though not all of them. The sample lists under 200,000 clones, around 90% occurring once. Sequenced material: peripheral blood, taken on day 0 of AZD1222 vaccination. All receptors come from an adult in good health. The conserved cysteine and the conserved F or W are not part of the CDR3 here. Each record gives: CDR3 protein, clone size, V gene, D gene. A D gene is named only where the DNA matches it firmly. Where a row states a size, it is once, few, many or the class of an expanded clone; other rows omit it.

CDR3aa: ASSDSSGSGANVLT
abundance: few
v_gene: TRBV6-4
d_gene: -

CDR3aa: ATSDPGTEAF
abundance: -
v_gene: TRBV24-1
d_gene: -

CDR3aa: ASSLLAGPLGEQF
abundance: -
v_gene: TRBV27
d_gene: TRBD2

CDR3aa: ASSYGQSPDSPLH
abundance: -
v_gene: TRBV6-5
d_gene: -

CDR3aa: ASSWSGSSYEQY
abundance: -
v_gene: TRBV7-9
d_gene: -

CDR3aa: ASSEQGGFYGYT
abundance: -
v_gene: TRBV6-1
d_gene: TRBD1

CDR3aa: ASSQGTGGNSPLH
abundance: -
v_gene: TRBV4-3
d_gene: TRBD1

CDR3aa: ASSPATDTQY
abundance: -
v_gene: TRBV18
d_gene: -

CDR3aa: ASSFGKGRVDQPQH
abundance: -
v_gene: TRBV28
d_gene: -

CDR3aa: ASSLVREIGELF
abundance: -
v_gene: TRBV7-2
d_gene: -

CDR3aa: ASSPSALNQPQH
abundance: -
v_gene: TRBV9
d_gene: -

CDR3aa: AWSPPLGQRFRGNGYT
abundance: -
v_gene: TRBV30
d_gene: TRBD1

CDR3aa: ASRGVGHQPQH
abundance: -
v_gene: TRBV28
d_gene: -